Included here is one T cell receptor beta chain sequence, with context. What it binds is not known. Terminally differentiated effector memory CD45RA+ cells were left out of the naive CD8 fraction, which was CD45RO-negative and positively selected for CCR7. All donors qualified as healthy HIV-negative adults and had experienced no recent acute infections or vaccinations. Each sample came from a Caucasian adult donor living in Nashville, Tennessee. TCRdb keeps only in-frame clones here, not all; method: immunoSEQ multiplex PCR. The repertoire holds hundreds of thousands of clones, with 96% as singletons. These data belong to a study of shared clonotypes between healthy human individuals. Study-wide results and caveats: Around 5.3% of naive CD4 clonotypes were shared across a few donors. Larger estimated richness was generally recorded for naive subsets relative to memory subsets.

This sequence was found in a woman in her 30s in good health. The specimen sequenced was naive CD8+ T cells sorted from blood.

The CDR3 protein is CASSGSPALEQYF. The DNA for the CDR3 is TGTGCCAGCAGTGGGTCGCCTGCGCTCGAGCAGTACTTC. The chain couples TRBV2 to TRBJ2-7, with no clear D. The CDR3 consists of 13 residues. The germline CDR1 and CDR2 sequences are SNHLY and FYNNEI. The V and J ends lost 4 bases and 6 bases respectively, with 13 bases between them.